This entry lists 27 T cell receptor beta chains sequenced from one sample in a study of T-cell reconstitution after alpha-beta-depleted transplantation in children. The library targeted TCRbeta and was prepared with unique molecular identifiers. TCRdb independently ran MiXCR on the PCR reads; one entry per CDR3 protein. The table includes 90,000 to 100,000 distinct CDR3 sequences, about 12% detected once. The source was PBMCs from the stem cell graft donor, collected from the stem cell graft. The receptors were sampled from a human donor who donated a stem cell graft to a child with inherited bone marrow failure.

In this sample, this clonotype turned up many times. This sequence joins TRBV4-1 and TRBJ1-5; 9 bases match TRBD1. V was clipped by 0 bases and J by 1 base; unmatched bases: 10. Germline V gives CDR1 MGHRA, CDR2 YSYEKL. This CDR3 contains 19 residues. The CDR3 protein is CASSQEALTGGSSNQPQHF. The CDR3 DNA is TGCGCCAGCAGCCAAGAAGCCCTGACAGGGGGGTCAAGCAATCAGCCCCAGCATTTT.

The table lists this clonotype with many counts. The genes are TRBV7-9 and TRBJ2-7; 10 bases agree with TRBD2. The CDR3 contains 15 residues. Germline-derived CDR1 and CDR2 are SEHNR and FQNEAQ (reference sequence). Trimming at V came to 6 bases and at J to 1 base, leaving 6 bases not matched to a gene. CDR3 sequence: CASSVAGGWSYEQYF. In DNA, the CDR3 is TGTGCCAGCAGTGTAGCGGGAGGATGGTCCTACGAGCAGTACTTC.

In this sample, this clonotype turned up many times. The chain links TRBV24-1 to TRBJ2-1; 9 bases fit TRBD1. The CDR3 sequence is 18 residues long. Looked up from germline, CDR1 is KGHDR and CDR2 is SFDVKD. V lost 4 bases and J lost 6; bases outside the gene matches: 15. CDR3 in amino acids: CATSETGTGSVARNEQFF. The CDR3 DNA sequence: TGTGCCACCAGTGAAACCGGGACAGGGTCCGTCGCACGCAATGAGCAGTTCTTC.

This clonotype was counted ten times or more. This rearrangement joins TRBV7-9 to TRBJ2-7; weak D call: TRBD2 (5 bases). Germline V gives CDR1 SEHNR, CDR2 FQNEAQ (reference sequence). The ends were cut back, 5 bases at V and 5 bases at J, with 10 bases in the middle. The CDR3 extends over 12 amino acids. This CDR3 is CASSEDGDEQYF. The CDR3, as DNA: TGTGCCAGCAGCGAGGACGGGGACGAGCAGTACTTC.

Only one count was recorded for this clonotype. A much bigger clone sits one base away, suggesting this may be a read error. The chain has TRBV7-8 and TRBJ2-5; D is ambiguous. V was shortened by 1 base and J by 1 base, with 13 bases between the two germline ends. Germline V gene lookup returns CDR1 SGHVS and CDR2 FQNEAQ. The CDR3 covers 16 residues. The DNA for the CDR3 is TGTGCCAGCAGCTTAGGTGGGCTCGGGTGCCAAGAGACCCAGTACTTC. Translating it yields CASSLGGLGCQETQYF.

This clonotype showed up many times. This chain links TRBV5-1 with TRBJ1-2; 9 positions match TRBD1. Unmatched junction bases numbered 6, after V lost 4 bases and J lost 5 bases. The CDR3 extends over 14 amino acids. Germline assignment: CDR1 SGHRS and CDR2 YFSETQ. The DNA of the CDR3 is TGCGCCAGCAGCCCGGACAGGGGAGAGTATGGCTACACCTTC. Its translation is CASSPDRGEYGYTF.

This clonotype was observed at least ten times. The chain employs TRBV7-9 and TRBJ2-5; D gene unclear. Per germline, CDR1 SEHNR and CDR2 FQNEAQ (reference sequence). V lost 1 base and J lost 3, with 6 bases in between. The CDR3 extends over 13 amino acids. CDR3 loop: CASSLGAEETQYF. The CDR3, as DNA: TGTGCCAGCAGCTTAGGGGCTGAAGAGACCCAGTACTTC. Supplemented by reference TRBV7-9 and TRBJ2-5, the full variable domain reads DTGVSQNPRHKITKRGQNVTFRCDPISEHNRLYWYRQTLGQGPEFLTYFQNEAQLEKSRLLSDRFSAERPKGSFSTLEIQRTEQGDSAMYLCASSLGAEETQYFGPGTRLLVL.

The V call is TRBV18, the J call TRBJ1-2, with a weak D call TRBD1 (6 bases). V lost 3 bases and J 5 bases, leaving 7 bases between the germline ends. CDR1 and CDR2 (germline): KGHSH, LQKENI. CDR3 size: 12 residues. This chain's CDR3 is CASSPTGYGYTF. In nucleotides, the CDR3 is TGTGCCAGCTCACCGACAGGATATGGCTACACCTTC.

This clonotype was picked up many times. The V and J genes are TRBV6-2 or TRBV6-3 and TRBJ2-1; D unresolved. With 5 bases removed from V and 1 base from J, the gap between germline ends came to 18 bases. Looked up from germline, CDR1 is MNHEY and CDR2 is SVGEGT. This CDR3 has 17 residues. CDR3 sequence reads: CASSNPPYTESYNEQFF. CDR3 DNA sequence: TGTGCCAGCAGTAACCCCCCCTATACCGAGTCCTACAATGAGCAGTTCTTC.

This clonotype was seen many times. CDR3 loop: CASSEALASGRAYEQYF. CDR3 DNA sequence: TGTGCCAGCAGTGAAGCCCTGGCTAGCGGGAGGGCCTACGAGCAGTACTTC. The chain joins TRBV2 to TRBJ2-7; 12 nucleotides agree with TRBD2. CDR1 and CDR2 from the germline V gene are SNHLY and FYNNEI. The CDR3 spans 17 residues. The V and J ends lost 0 bases and 2 bases, in that order; junction bases with no gene match: 5. Filled out from reference TRBV2 and TRBJ2-7, the complete variable domain reads EPEVTQTPSHQVTQMGQEVILRCVPISNHLYFYWYRQILGQKVEFLVSFYNNEISEKSEIFDDQFSVERPDGSNFTLKIRSTKLEDSAMYFCASSEALASGRAYEQYFGPGTRLTVT.

In this sample, this clonotype turned up many times. The chain uses TRBV6-2 or TRBV6-3 and TRBJ2-7; 8 positions match TRBD1. J was trimmed by 2 bases and V by 0 bases; bases with no gene match: 6. From germline, CDR1 is MNHEY and CDR2 SVGEGT. The CDR3 runs to 16 residues. The DNA of the CDR3 is TGTGCCAGCAGTTACTCAAGGGACAGGACTACCTACGAGCAGTACTTC. Translating gives CASSYSRDRTTYEQYF.

CDR3 nucleotide sequence: TGCGCCAGTGGACTAGCGGGAGGCACAGATACGCAGTATTTT. As protein: CASGLAGGTDTQYF. This sequence joins TRBV4-3 and TRBJ2-3, with 13 bases aligning to TRBD2. Germline V gene lookup returns CDR1 LGHNA and CDR2 YSLEER. The CDR3 has 14 amino acids. V was pared by 9 bases and J by 1 base, with 1 base of the junction left unmatched.

This clonotype has at least ten counts. V and J are TRBV20-1 and TRBJ1-1; D ambiguous. Germline V lookup: CDR1 DFQATT, CDR2 SNEGSKA (reference sequence). CDR3 length equals 15 residues. V dropped 6 bases and J dropped 0 bases, with 17 bases sitting between them. The CDR3 sequence: CSANSLERLNTEAFF. CDR3 coding DNA: TGCAGTGCAAACTCTCTGGAACGGTTGAACACTGAAGCTTTCTTT.

The chain carries TRBV11-2 and TRBJ2-7, with D hard to call. The V and J ends lost 5 bases and 2 bases respectively, with 13 bases between them. CDR3 length equals 14 residues. Germline V gene lookup returns CDR1 SGHAT and CDR2 FQNNGV. The CDR3 nucleotides are TGTGCCAGCAGCCGAAATTCCGGAACCTACGAGCAGTACTTC. It specifies CASSRNSGTYEQYF.

In this sample, this clonotype turned up many times. The chain is built from TRBV7-2 and TRBJ2-1; 8 bases fit TRBD1. Germline V CDR1 and CDR2: SGHTA, FQGNSA. J gave up 10 bases and V 5 bases, and 10 bases lay outside the gene matches. The CDR3 spans 14 residues. DNA of the CDR3: TGTGCCAGCAGCCTATCCCAGGGGGCTGGGGAGCAGTTCTTC. Translation: CASSLSQGAGEQFF.

Many counts were recorded for this clonotype. J is TRBJ2-4 and V is TRBV20-1; TRBD2 aligns across 9 bases. This CDR3 region has 14 residues. J was trimmed by 7 bases and V by 3 bases; bases with no gene match: 7. Per germline, CDR1 DFQATT and CDR2 SNEGSKA (reference sequence). CDR3 residues: CSASRREGRNIQYF. CDR3 coding DNA: TGCAGTGCTAGTAGGCGGGAGGGCCGCAACATTCAGTACTTC.

In its sample, this clonotype was seen many times. The gene calls are TRBV7-2 and TRBJ1-2; D is uncertain. Trimming removed 0 bases at V and 0 bases at J, with 8 bases between. The CDR3 length is 15 residues. Germline V gives CDR1 SGHTA, CDR2 FQGNSA. The CDR3 loop is CASSLAGYSNYGYTF. The CDR3 nucleotides read TGTGCCAGCAGCTTAGCGGGCTACTCTAACTATGGCTACACCTTC.

The chain is built from TRBV6-2 or TRBV6-3 and TRBJ2-7, with D unclear. Germline CDR1 reads MNHEY; CDR2 reads SVGEGT. The CDR3 runs 11 residues. V lost 5 bases and J lost 3, with 5 bases in between. The CDR3 region has the DNA TGTGCCAGCAGTCCCTACTACGAGCAGTACTTC. Its protein is CASSPYYEQYF.

This clonotype was counted between two and nine times. The chain has TRBV3-1 and TRBJ1-1; D unresolved. The CDR3 extends over 13 amino acids. Germline CDR1 reads LGHDT; CDR2 reads YNNKEL (reference sequence). Trimming removed 3 bases from V and 5 bases from J, with 10 bases in between. CDR3 protein: CASSHLPETEAFF. The CDR3 DNA reads TGTGCCAGCAGCCATCTTCCGGAGACTGAAGCTTTCTTT. Variable domain in full (rest from reference TRBV3-1 and TRBJ1-1): DTAVSQTPKYLVTQMGNDKSIKCEQNLGHDTMYWYKQDSKKFLKIMFSYNNKELIINETVPNRFSPKSPDKAHLNLHINSLELGDSAVYFCASSHLPETEAFFGQGTRLTVV.

This clonotype was seen a few times. The J gene is TRBJ1-4, the V gene TRBV7-6, with 8 nucleotides matching TRBD1. From germline, CDR1 is SGHVS and CDR2 FNYEAQ. With 0 bases clipped from V and 5 bases from J, the junction kept 2 bases outside the gene matches. The CDR3 totals 15 residues. In nucleotides, the CDR3 is TGTGCCAGCAGCTTAGCGACAGGGGAAAATGAAAAACTGTTTTTT. Amino acids: CASSLATGENEKLFF.

CDR3 amino acids: CASGPLDFSGANVLTF. The CDR3 DNA reads as TGTGCCAGCGGCCCTCTGGACTTCTCTGGGGCCAACGTCCTGACTTTC. V is TRBV5-5 and J is TRBJ2-6; tentative D call: TRBD2 (5 bases). Germline-derived CDR1 and CDR2 are SGHKS and YYEKEE (reference sequence). Trimming stripped 7 bases from V and 0 bases from J, with 14 bases between. The CDR3 loop spans 16 amino acids. Looking up the rest from reference TRBV5-5 and TRBJ2-6 gives the full variable domain: DAGVTQSPTHLIKTRGQQVTLRCSPISGHKSVSWYQQVLGQGPQFIFQYYEKEERGRGNFPDRFSARQFPNYSSELNVNALLLGDSALYLCASGPLDFSGANVLTFGAGSRLTVL.

This clonotype appeared a few times. The chain uses TRBV2 and TRBJ2-2, with 8 bases lining up with TRBD2. CDR3 length equals 15 residues. Looked up from germline, CDR1 is SNHLY and CDR2 is FYNNEI. Losses at the gene ends were 3 bases for V and 0 bases for J; bases not matched to a gene: 0. The CDR3 spells CASSERGANTGELFF. The CDR3 nucleotides are TGTGCCAGCAGTGAGCGGGGGGCGAACACCGGGGAGCTGTTTTTT.

This clonotype was picked up many times. The gene calls are TRBV27 and TRBJ2-7; TRBD2 matches 9 bases. The CDR3 has 15 residues. Per germline, CDR1 MNHEY and CDR2 SMNVEV (reference sequence). V gave up 6 bases and J gave up 6 bases; unmatched junction bases: 12. CDR3 amino acids: CASSPGAGGPFEQYF. CDR3 in DNA: TGTGCCAGCAGCCCGGGGGCGGGAGGGCCTTTCGAGCAGTACTTC.

Ten or more counts support this clonotype. The chain has TRBV5-6 and TRBJ2-7; D not certain. Germline loops: CDR1 SGHDT, CDR2 YYEEEE. There are 12 residues in the CDR3. The V and J ends lost 1 base and 3 bases respectively, with 5 bases between them. The CDR3 bases are TGTGCCAGCAGCTTGTTGTACTACGAGCAGTACTTC. This encodes CASSLLYYEQYF.

This clonotype was counted at least ten times. The chain uses TRBV7-2 and TRBJ2-1; D could derive from TRBD1 or TRBD2 (5 bases each). Germline assignment: CDR1 SGHTA and CDR2 FQGNSA. The V and J ends lost 5 bases and 6 bases respectively, with 23 bases between them. CDR3 length equals 17 residues. Here the CDR3 DNA reads TGTGCCAGCAGCCCACGAGGGTCGGGGCTCGTCAGCAATGAGCAGTTCTTC. Translated, it gives CASSPRGSGLVSNEQFF.

This clonotype occurred a few times. The chain employs TRBV29-1 and TRBJ2-3; 12 bases are a match to TRBD2. The CDR3 is made up of 18 amino acids. Germline CDR1 SQVTM, CDR2 ANQGSEA. With V trimmed by 3 bases and J by 0 bases, 10 bases remained unmatched. CDR3 in amino acids: CSVEKSSGTSGSTDTQYF. CDR3 nucleotide sequence: TGCAGCGTTGAGAAGTCTTCCGGGACTAGCGGGAGCACAGATACGCAGTATTTT.

The chain carries TRBV18 and TRBJ2-7, with 9 positions matching TRBD1. The junction had 5 bases not matched to a gene; V was cut back by 5 bases and J by 0 bases. Per germline, CDR1 KGHSH and CDR2 LQKENI. CDR3 size: 15 residues. CDR3 sequence: CASSGYRGHSYEQYF. For the CDR3, the DNA is TGTGCCAGCTCAGGCTACAGGGGGCACTCCTACGAGCAGTACTTC.